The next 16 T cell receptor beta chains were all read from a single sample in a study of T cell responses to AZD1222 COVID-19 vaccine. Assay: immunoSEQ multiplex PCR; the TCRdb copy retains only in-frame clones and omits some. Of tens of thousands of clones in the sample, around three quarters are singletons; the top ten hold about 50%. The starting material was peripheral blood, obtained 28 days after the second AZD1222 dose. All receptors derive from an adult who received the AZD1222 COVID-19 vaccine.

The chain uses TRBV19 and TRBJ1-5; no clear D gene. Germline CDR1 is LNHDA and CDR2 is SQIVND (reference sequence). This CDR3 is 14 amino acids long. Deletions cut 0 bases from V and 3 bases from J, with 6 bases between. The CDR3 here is CASSIDSDNQPQHF. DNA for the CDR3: TGTGCCAGTAGTATAGATTCAGACAATCAGCCCCAGCATTTT. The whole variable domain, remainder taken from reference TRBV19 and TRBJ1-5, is DGGITQSPKYLFRKEGQNVTLSCEQNLNHDAMYWYRQDPGQGLRLIYYSQIVNDFQKGDIAEGYSVSREKKESFPLTVTSAQKNPTAFYLCASSIDSDNQPQHFGDGTRLSIL.

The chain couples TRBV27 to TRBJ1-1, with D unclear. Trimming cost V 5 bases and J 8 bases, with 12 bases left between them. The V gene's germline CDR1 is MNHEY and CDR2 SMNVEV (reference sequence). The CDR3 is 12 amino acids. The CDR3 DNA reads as TGTGCCAGCAGTGGCCCGGTTGGAGAAGCTTTCTTT. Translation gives CASSGPVGEAFF.

CDR3 nucleotide sequence: TGTGCCAGCAGAAACATAGGGACCAGTTATACGCAGTATTTT. The encoded protein is CASRNIGTSYTQYF. The rearrangement joins TRBV6-5 to TRBJ2-3; D tentatively reads TRBD1 or TRBD2 (5 bases each). The ends were cut back, 6 bases at V and 7 bases at J, with 17 bases in the middle. There are 14 residues in the CDR3. The germline V gene encodes CDR1 MNHEY and CDR2 SVGAGI.

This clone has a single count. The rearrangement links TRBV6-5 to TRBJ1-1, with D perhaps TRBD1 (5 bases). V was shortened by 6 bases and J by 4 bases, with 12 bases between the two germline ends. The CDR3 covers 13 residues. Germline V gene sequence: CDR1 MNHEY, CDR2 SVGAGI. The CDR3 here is CASRLSGGTEAFF. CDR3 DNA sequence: TGTGCCAGCAGACTAAGTGGGGGCACTGAAGCTTTCTTT.

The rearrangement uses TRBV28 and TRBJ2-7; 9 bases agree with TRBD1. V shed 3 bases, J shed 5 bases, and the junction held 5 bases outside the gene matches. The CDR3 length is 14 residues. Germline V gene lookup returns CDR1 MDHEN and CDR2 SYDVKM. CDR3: CASSLAQGAHEQYF. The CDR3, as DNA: TGTGCCAGCAGTTTGGCACAGGGGGCCCACGAGCAGTACTTC. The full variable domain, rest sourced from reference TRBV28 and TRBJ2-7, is DVKVTQSSRYLVKRTGEKVFLECVQDMDHENMFWYRQDPGLGLRLIYFSYDVKMKEKGDIPEGYSVSREKKERFSLILESASTNQTSMYLCASSLAQGAHEQYFGPGTRLTVT.

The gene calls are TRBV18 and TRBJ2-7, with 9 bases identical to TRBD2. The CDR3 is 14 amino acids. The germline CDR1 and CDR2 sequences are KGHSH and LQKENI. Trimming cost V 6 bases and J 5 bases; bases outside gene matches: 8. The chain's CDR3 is CASSLSGGKDEQYF. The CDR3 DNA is TGTGCCAGCTCTCTAAGCGGGGGGAAGGACGAGCAGTACTTC.

The CDR3 sequence: CASSSKEQYF. The DNA of the CDR3 is TGTGCCAGCAGCTCTAAGGAGCAGTACTTC. The chain joins TRBV28 to TRBJ2-7; no reliable D call. The CDR3 runs 10 residues. V lost 6 bases and J lost 7, with 7 bases in between. Germline V gene data show CDR1 as MDHEN and CDR2 as SYDVKM.

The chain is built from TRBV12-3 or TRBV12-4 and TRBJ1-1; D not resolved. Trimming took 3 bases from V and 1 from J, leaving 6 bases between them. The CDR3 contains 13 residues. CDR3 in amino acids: CASSLRTNTEAFF. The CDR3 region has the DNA TGTGCCAGCAGTTTGAGGACGAACACTGAAGCTTTCTTT.

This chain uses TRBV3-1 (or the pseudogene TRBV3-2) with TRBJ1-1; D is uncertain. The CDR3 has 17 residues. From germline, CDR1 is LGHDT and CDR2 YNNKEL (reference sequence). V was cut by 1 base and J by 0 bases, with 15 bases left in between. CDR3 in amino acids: CASSQGLSWNMNTEAFF. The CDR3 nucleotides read TGTGCCAGCAGCCAAGGTCTCTCCTGGAATATGAACACTGAAGCTTTCTTT.

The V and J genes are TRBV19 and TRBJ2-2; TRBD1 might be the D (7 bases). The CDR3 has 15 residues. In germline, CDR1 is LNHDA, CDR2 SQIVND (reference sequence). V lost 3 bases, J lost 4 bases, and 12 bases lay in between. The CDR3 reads CASSISQGGTGELFF. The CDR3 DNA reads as TGTGCCAGTAGTATTTCCCAGGGGGGCACCGGGGAGCTGTTTTTT.

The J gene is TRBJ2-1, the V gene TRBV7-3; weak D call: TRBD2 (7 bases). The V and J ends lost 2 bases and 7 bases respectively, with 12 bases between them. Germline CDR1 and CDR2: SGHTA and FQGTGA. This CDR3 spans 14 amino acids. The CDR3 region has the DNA TGTGCCAGCAGCTTAGACGGGGGGCCGAATGAGCAGTTCTTC. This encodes CASSLDGGPNEQFF.

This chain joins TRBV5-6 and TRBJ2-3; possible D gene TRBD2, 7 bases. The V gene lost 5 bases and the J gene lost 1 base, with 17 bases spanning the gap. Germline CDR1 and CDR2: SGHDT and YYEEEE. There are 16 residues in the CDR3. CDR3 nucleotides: TGTGCCAGCAGTTCTCCGGGGGGCCGCGGCACAGATACGCAGTATTTT. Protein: CASSSPGGRGTDTQYF.

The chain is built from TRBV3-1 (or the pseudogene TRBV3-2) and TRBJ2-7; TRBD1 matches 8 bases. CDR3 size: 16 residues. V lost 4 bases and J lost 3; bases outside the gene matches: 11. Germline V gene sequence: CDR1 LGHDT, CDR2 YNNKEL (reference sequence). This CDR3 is CASSPETWTGSYEQYF. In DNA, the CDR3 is TGTGCCAGCAGCCCCGAGACCTGGACAGGGAGCTACGAGCAGTACTTC.

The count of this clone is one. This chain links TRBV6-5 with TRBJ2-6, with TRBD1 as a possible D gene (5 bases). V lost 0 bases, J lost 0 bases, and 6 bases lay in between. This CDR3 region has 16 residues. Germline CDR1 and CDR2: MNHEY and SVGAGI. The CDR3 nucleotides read TGTGCCAGCAGTTACTCGACAGTCTCTGGGGCCAACGTCCTGACTTTC. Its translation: CASSYSTVSGANVLTF.

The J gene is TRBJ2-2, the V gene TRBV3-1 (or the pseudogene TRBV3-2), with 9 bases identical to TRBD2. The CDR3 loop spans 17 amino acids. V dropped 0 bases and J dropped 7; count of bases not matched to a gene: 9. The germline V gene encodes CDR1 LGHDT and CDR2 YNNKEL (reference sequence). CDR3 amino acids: CASSQELAGFYNGELFF. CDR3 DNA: TGTGCCAGCAGCCAAGAGCTAGCGGGGTTCTACAACGGGGAGCTGTTTTTT.

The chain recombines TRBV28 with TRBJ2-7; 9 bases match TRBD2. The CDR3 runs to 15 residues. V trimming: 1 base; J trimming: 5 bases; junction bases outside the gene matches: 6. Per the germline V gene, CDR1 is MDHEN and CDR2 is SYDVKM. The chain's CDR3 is CASSLYLGTSNEQYF. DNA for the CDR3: TGTGCCAGCAGTTTATACCTCGGGACTAGCAACGAGCAGTACTTC.